The source of this T cell receptor beta chain is a study of cytomegalovirus exposure and HLA in healthy donors. Amplification used 60 Vbeta primers and 13 Jbeta primers. TCRdb's copy holds only in-frame clones and misses some; the assay was immunoSEQ multiplex PCR. The sample has 100,000 to 150,000 clones, roughly 75% seen once. Germline V gene lookup returns CDR1 MGHDK and CDR2 SYGVNS. Losses at the gene ends were 5 bases for V and 3 bases for J; bases not matched to a gene: 1. The CDR3 is made up of 12 amino acids. The TCR originated in a man aged 25-45 years in good health and CMV-seronegative. The chain employs TRBV25-1 and TRBJ2-7, with 7 bases lining up with TRBD2. The sample comprised PBMCs. The CDR3 here is CASSPGGYEQYF. CDR3 in DNA: TGTGCCAGCAGTCCGGGGGGCTACGAGCAGTACTTC.